The source of this T cell receptor beta chain is a study of post-analysis software for immune sequencing data. Germline CDR1 is MNHNY and CDR2 is SVGAGI (reference sequence). V lost 7 bases, J lost 4 bases, and 9 bases stayed unmatched. This CDR3 has 14 residues. Turning to this clonotype: Its specificity is not known.

Study-wide results and limits: In patients, TRBV5-6, TRBV5-1 and TRBV20-1 belonged to roughly five TRBV segments found more frequently than in controls.

Unique molecular identifiers had been added to the TCR beta cDNA libraries. MiXCR, applied by TCRdb to the PCR reads, yields one record per CDR3 protein. The sample records 380,000 or so distinct CDR3 sequences, approximately 38% being singletons. The sequenced material came from blood. The source is a girl aged 5-17 years with multiple sclerosis. J is TRBJ2-7 and V is TRBV6-6; 8 bases agree with TRBD1. The CDR3 DNA reads as TGTGCCAGCACATCCGGGACAGGTCTTTACGAGCAGTACTTC. Amino acid sequence: CASTSGTGLYEQYF.